This T cell receptor beta chain originates from a study of T cell responses to AZD1222 COVID-19 vaccine. Study at large: Analysis merged second doses at about 4 or about 12 weeks. Study-level findings and limits: Two AZD1222 administrations were followed by greater Spike-specific TCR breadth and depth. Donors, mostly white British, included more females; clonal diversity was possibly underestimated.

As regards this clone: Its antigen remains unidentified.

The germline gives CDR1 SQVTM, CDR2 ANQGSEA. The V segment lost 4 bases and the J segment 2 bases; nucleotides outside the gene matches: 6. The CDR3 runs to 14 residues. Measured with immunoSEQ multiplex PCR; TCRdb has only the in-frame clones, and not every one. Of fewer than 120,000 clones listed, about 88% are singletons. The starting material was peripheral blood, obtained on day 0 of AZD1222 vaccination. The sequence was obtained from an adult in good health. J is TRBJ2-5 and V is TRBV29-1, with TRBD2 matching 8 bases. The CDR3 reads CSVVGRGVQETQYF. In DNA, the CDR3 is TGCAGCGTTGTCGGGCGGGGGGTTCAAGAGACCCAGTACTTC.